These 3 T cell receptor beta chains were all obtained from the same sample, sequenced in a study of shared clonotypes between healthy human individuals (dated by TCRdb to 2018 to 2020). The library came from the immunoSEQ multiplex PCR assay. As stored in TCRdb, this immuneACCESS dataset retains in-frame rearrangements with V and J assigned. A fraction of the clones does not appear; measured against another copy, unresolved V genes explain less than half of the discrepancy, and the remainder lacks a known reason. Counted in this sample were 2 million to 3 million clones; 80% to 95% of them appeared once. Roughly 0.36% of the sample belongs to the ten largest clones. The sequencing input was naive CD4+ T cells from PBMCs. In light of the paper, this sample's cell subset or site label describes: CD45RA+ positively selected. The receptors stem from a man between 18 and 35 years old in good health. Some clones in this sample may be carry-over from other donors' samples.

The chain uses TRBV11-3 and TRBJ2-7; D gene unclear. This CDR3 spans 12 amino acids. V dropped 1 base and J dropped 9 bases, with 10 bases sitting between them. CDR1 and CDR2 from the germline V gene are SGHNT and YENEEA. In DNA form, the CDR3 reads TGTGCCAGCAGCTTAGGCGGACGTTCGCAGTACTTC. Translating it yields CASSLGGRSQYF.

The genes are TRBV6-5 and TRBJ2-7, with D tentatively TRBD1 (5 bases). Trimming cost V 2 bases and J 4 bases, with 15 bases left between them. CDR1 and CDR2 from the germline V gene are MNHEY and SVGAGI. The CDR3 sequence is 15 residues long. The CDR3 spells CASSYESRDGYEQYF. As DNA, the CDR3 is TGTGCCAGCAGTTACGAGAGCAGGGATGGGTACGAGCAGTACTTC.

This chain links TRBV19 with TRBJ2-1, with TRBD2 matching over 9 bases. CDR3 size: 16 residues. Trimming at V came to 3 bases and at J to 0 bases, leaving 3 bases not matched to a gene. Germline V gene sequence: CDR1 LNHDA, CDR2 SQIVND (reference sequence). The CDR3 sequence: CASSIVAGVSYNEQFF. CDR3 DNA: TGTGCCAGTAGTATCGTAGCGGGGGTCTCCTACAATGAGCAGTTCTTC. Full variable domain (rest looked up from reference TRBV19 and TRBJ2-1): DGGITQSPKYLFRKEGQNVTLSCEQNLNHDAMYWYRQDPGQGLRLIYYSQIVNDFQKGDIAEGYSVSREKKESFPLTVTSAQKNPTAFYLCASSIVAGVSYNEQFFGPGTRLTVL.